Below, 21 T cell receptor beta chains from the same sample are listed, as sequenced in a study of blood T cell repertoires in COVID-19. The table came from immunoSEQ multiplex PCR; TCRdb's copy has only in-frame clones and leaves some out. The profile shows 150,000 to 200,000 clones, roughly 80% of them singletons. The sequencing input was peripheral blood. The source of these receptors is a woman aged 40 to 50 with COVID-19, enrolled during active disease.

This clone was detected many times. This rearrangement joins TRBV27 to TRBJ2-7; tentative D call: TRBD1 (5 bases). The CDR3 is made up of 14 amino acids. V was shortened by 3 bases and J by 3 bases, with 12 bases between the two germline ends. Germline-derived CDR1 and CDR2 are MNHEY and SMNVEV (reference sequence). In DNA, the CDR3 is TGTGCCAGCAGTTTCGGGCAGGGAAGCTACGAGCAGTACTTC. Encoded protein: CASSFGQGSYEQYF.

The chain combines TRBV27 with TRBJ1-5; 8 bases map to TRBD1. J gave up 6 bases and V 6 bases, and 7 bases lay outside the gene matches. CDR3 length equals 14 residues. The germline CDR1 and CDR2 sequences are MNHEY and SMNVEV (reference sequence). CDR3 sequence reads: CASSADRGRQPQHF. The CDR3 DNA reads TGTGCCAGCAGCGCAGACAGGGGACGTCAGCCCCAGCATTTT.

The chain is built from TRBV6-5 and TRBJ1-1; D is unclear. The CDR3 totals 15 residues. The V end was cut by 6 bases, the J end by 4 bases, with 18 bases between. Germline-derived CDR1 and CDR2 are MNHEY and SVGAGI. For the CDR3, the DNA is TGTGCCAGCAGGTCAGGTGATATCGGTGGCACTGAAGCTTTCTTT. This encodes CASRSGDIGGTEAFF.

CDR3 nucleotides: TGTGCCAGCAGCCCCGAGCCGGGCCAGGGCTACGAGCAGTACTTC. Its translation is CASSPEPGQGYEQYF. The gene calls are TRBV13 and TRBJ2-7, with a weak D call TRBD1 (5 bases). The length of the CDR3 is 15 residues. Germline V CDR1 and CDR2: PRHDT, FYEKMQ (reference sequence). V shed 5 bases and J shed 3 bases, with 17 bases lying between them.

V is TRBV7-2 and J is TRBJ1-1; the D is unclear. Germline V lookup: CDR1 SGHTA, CDR2 FQGNSA. This CDR3 has 12 residues. V lost 5 bases and J lost 0, with 4 bases in between. CDR3 residues: CASSIMNTEAFF. The DNA of the CDR3 is TGTGCCAGCAGCATCATGAACACTGAAGCTTTCTTT.

The chain combines TRBV30 with TRBJ1-2; 7 bases match TRBD1. The CDR3 sequence is 12 residues long. CDR1 is GTSNPN, CDR2 SVGIG, per germline (reference sequence). The trim removed 1 base at V and 8 bases at J, leaving 4 bases unmatched. CDR3 DNA sequence: TGTGCCTGGAGTGGACAGGGCCGGGGCTACACCTTC. This encodes CAWSGQGRGYTF.

The J gene is TRBJ2-7, the V gene TRBV7-6, with 11 bases identical to TRBD1. Germline values: CDR1 SGHVS, CDR2 FNYEAQ. The CDR3 length is 13 residues. Trimming removed 8 bases from V and 1 base from J; junction bases left unmatched: 1. The CDR3 nucleotides read TGTGCCAGCCGGGACAGGGGGTCCTACGAGCAGTACTTC. Protein: CASRDRGSYEQYF.

This chain links TRBV19 with TRBJ1-5; 8 bases fit TRBD1. With 9 bases clipped from V and 2 bases from J, the junction kept 12 bases outside the gene matches. The CDR3 extends over 16 amino acids. Per the germline V gene, CDR1 is LNHDA and CDR2 is SQIVND (reference sequence). CDR3 loop: CASKGGTGTGNQPQHF. In DNA form, the CDR3 reads TGTGCCAGCAAAGGTGGGACAGGCACTGGCAATCAGCCCCAGCATTTT.

This chain uses TRBV18 with TRBJ1-1; 7 bases fit TRBD1. In germline, CDR1 is KGHSH, CDR2 LQKENI. The CDR3 has 15 residues. V lost 3 bases and J lost 2; bases outside the gene matches: 6. The CDR3 is CASSPLGQPNTEAFF. The DNA for the CDR3 is TGTGCCAGCTCACCGCTGGGACAGCCCAACACTGAAGCTTTCTTT. Drawing the rest from reference TRBV18 and TRBJ1-1, the complete variable domain is NAGVMQNPRHLVRRRGQEARLRCSPMKGHSHVYWYRQLPEEGLKFMVYLQKENIIDESGMPKERFSAEFPKEGPSILRIQQVVRGDSAAYFCASSPLGQPNTEAFFGQGTRLTVV.

The V call is TRBV20-1, the J call TRBJ1-2; no clear D gene. The CDR3 totals 11 residues. V was cut by 7 bases and J by 4 bases, with 10 bases left in between. Per the germline V gene, CDR1 is DFQATT and CDR2 is SNEGSKA (reference sequence). CDR3 DNA sequence: TGCAGTGTACAGAGTGGCTATGGCTACACCTTC. Its translation is CSVQSGYGYTF.

This chain connects TRBV20-1 to TRBJ1-2, with 7 bases fitting TRBD1. There are 11 residues in the CDR3. J was trimmed by 8 bases and V by 7 bases; bases with no gene match: 7. CDR1 and CDR2 (germline): DFQATT, SNEGSKA (reference sequence). CDR3: CSGRGLEGYTF. The CDR3 DNA is TGCAGTGGTAGGGGGCTGGAAGGCTACACCTTC.

The CDR3 spells CASSRGTSMGDTQYF. The CDR3 DNA follows: TGTGCCAGCAGCCGGGGGACTTCTATGGGGGATACGCAGTATTTT. This chain links TRBV5-5 with TRBJ2-3, with a possible D match to TRBD2 (6 bases). This CDR3 has 15 residues. Trimming removed 4 bases from V and 6 bases from J, with 18 bases in between. Germline loops: CDR1 SGHKS, CDR2 YYEKEE (reference sequence).

This clone showed up just a few times. This sequence joins TRBV7-3 and TRBJ1-1, with 8 bases lining up with TRBD1. The CDR3 contains 15 residues. CDR1 is SGHTA and CDR2 is FQGTGA in the germline V gene. V lost 4 bases, J lost 4 bases, and 8 bases stayed unmatched. CDR3 loop: CASSSGQGLGTEAFF. As DNA, the CDR3 is TGTGCCAGCAGCTCCGGACAGGGTTTGGGCACTGAAGCTTTCTTT. Drawing the rest from reference TRBV7-3 and TRBJ1-1, the complete variable domain is GAGVSQTPSNKVTEKGKYVELRCDPISGHTALYWYRQSLGQGPEFLIYFQGTGAADDSGLPNDRFFAVRPEGSVSTLKIQRTERGDSAVYLCASSSGQGLGTEAFFGQGTRLTVV.

This clone has a count of ten or more. This specimen includes other DNA sequences encoding the same CDR3. The rearrangement joins TRBV18 to TRBJ2-3; 7 nucleotides align to TRBD2. With V trimmed by 2 bases and J by 0 bases, 2 bases remained unmatched. The CDR3 is 15 residues long. CDR1 and CDR2 from the germline V gene are KGHSH and LQKENI. The CDR3 reads CASSPTSASTDTQYF. CDR3 DNA sequence: TGTGCCAGCTCACCAACTAGCGCGAGCACAGATACGCAGTATTTT.

The gene calls are TRBV6-2 or TRBV6-3 and TRBJ2-3; D might be TRBD1 (5 bases). Trimming left V 4 bases short and J 2 bases short, with 16 bases between. Germline CDR1 and CDR2: MNHEY and SVGEGT. This CDR3 is built from 16 residues. CDR3 DNA sequence: TGTGCCAGCAGTTTTGGGTCGAGTGGGGCCACAGATACGCAGTATTTT. Its protein is CASSFGSSGATDTQYF.

The genes are TRBV9 and TRBJ1-2, with D hard to call. The CDR3 spans 12 residues. V was pared by 4 bases and J by 5 bases, with 9 bases between. CDR1 and CDR2 from the germline V gene are SGDLS and YYNGEE. CDR3 sequence reads: CASSRVDYGYTF. In DNA form, the CDR3 reads TGTGCCAGCAGCCGGGTCGATTATGGCTACACCTTC.

This clone was detected only a few times. The J gene is TRBJ2-1, the V gene TRBV2; TRBD2 is a possible D gene (6 bases). The V end was cut by 4 bases, the J end by 11 bases, with 9 bases between. CDR3 length: 11 residues. CDR1 and CDR2 from the germline V gene are SNHLY and FYNNEI. The CDR3 DNA sequence: TGTGCCAGCAGTGTCCTAGCGCAGCAGTTCTTC. Translation gives CASSVLAQQFF.

This chain joins TRBV3-1 (or the pseudogene TRBV3-2) and TRBJ2-2; D is unresolved. V was shortened by 0 bases and J by 7 bases, with 9 bases between the two germline ends. The length of the CDR3 is 14 residues. Germline loops: CDR1 LGHDT, CDR2 YNNKEL (reference sequence). The CDR3 sequence is CASSQDSVVGELFF. CDR3 bases: TGTGCCAGCAGCCAAGACAGCGTGGTCGGGGAGCTGTTTTTT.

V and J are TRBV6-5 and TRBJ1-1; D is perhaps TRBD1 (6 bases). The CDR3 spans 15 residues. Trimming took off 11 bases at V and 1 base at J, with 20 bases between the two ends. From germline, CDR1 is MNHEY and CDR2 SVGAGI. This CDR3 is CASRHPLTGNTEAFF. The CDR3 DNA reads as TGTGCCTCCCGGCATCCATTGACAGGGAACACTGAAGCTTTCTTT.

The CDR3 is CASSDGTGTINTQYF. In nucleotides, the CDR3 is TGTGCCAGCAGTGACGGGACAGGGACAATAAATACGCAGTATTTT. The V and J genes are TRBV6-1 and TRBJ2-3; 9 nucleotides match TRBD1. Trimming at V came to 3 bases and at J to 7 bases, leaving 8 bases not matched to a gene. The CDR3 sequence is 15 residues long. The germline gives CDR1 MNHNS, CDR2 SASEGT.

The chain couples TRBV18 to TRBJ1-1; 7 positions agree with TRBD1. Germline-derived CDR1 and CDR2 are KGHSH and LQKENI. The CDR3 has 15 amino acids. Losses at the gene ends were 3 bases for V and 1 base for J; bases not matched to a gene: 5. CDR3 sequence: CASSPRQGPNTEAFF. In DNA form, the CDR3 reads TGTGCCAGCTCACCGAGACAGGGACCGAACACTGAAGCTTTCTTT.